The 11 T cell receptor beta chains below all came from one sample that was sequenced in a study of T cell repertoires in aging, cancer and after chemotherapy. The template was genomic DNA from peripheral blood, not RNA. TRB rearrangements spanning V, D and J were amplified using mixed TRB-A/B primers. MiXCR, run by TCRdb on the multiplex PCR reads, gives a single entry per CDR3 protein. The sample lists about 680 distinct CDR3 sequences, 22% occurring once. Sequencing was performed on blood. The receptor source for this set is a human donor in good health.

The V call is TRBV27, the J call TRBJ1-2, with 7 positions matching TRBD1. The CDR3 is 14 residues long. Trimming took 2 bases from V and 2 from J; bases not matched to a gene: 2. Germline CDR1 reads MNHEY; CDR2 reads SMNVEV (reference sequence). The CDR3 reads CASSLQGGNYGYTF. In DNA form, the CDR3 reads TGTGCCAGCAGTTTACAGGGGGGGAACTATGGCTACACCTTC.

CDR3 loop: CASSPDRGQGAQYF. Here the CDR3 DNA reads TGCGCCAGCAGCCCGGACAGGGGGCAAGGGGCCCAGTACTTC. The chain uses TRBV5-1 and TRBJ2-5, with 11 bases that match TRBD1. This CDR3 contains 14 residues. The V gene end was trimmed by 4 bases and the J gene end by 9 bases; junction bases not matched to a gene: 8. CDR1 SGHRS and CDR2 YFSETQ come from the germline V gene.

This rearrangement joins TRBV15 to TRBJ2-5; 11 positions match TRBD1. In germline, CDR1 is LNHNV, CDR2 YYDKDF (reference sequence). V dropped 10 bases and J dropped 5; count of bases not matched to a gene: 15. The CDR3 length is 16 residues. CDR3 DNA sequence: TGTGCCAGCACCCTAGGAGGACAGGGGGCAGGCGAGACCCAGTACTTC. Protein product: CASTLGGQGAGETQYF.

The V and J genes are TRBV6-2 or TRBV6-3 and TRBJ1-1, with TRBD1 matching 9 bases. Trimming at V came to 7 bases and at J to 0 bases, leaving 3 bases not matched to a gene. Germline V lookup: CDR1 MNHEY, CDR2 SVGEGT. The CDR3 spans 14 residues. CDR3 bases: TGTGCCAGCACCCGGGACAGGGTGAACACTGAAGCTTTCTTT. It encodes CASTRDRVNTEAFF.

The chain has TRBV30 and TRBJ1-2; the match to TRBD1 covers 10 bases. Unmatched junction bases numbered 8, after V lost 5 bases and J lost 5 bases. CDR3 length equals 14 residues. From germline, CDR1 is GTSNPN and CDR2 SVGIG (reference sequence). CDR3 in amino acids: CAWSRDRGSYGYTF. Written as DNA, the CDR3 is TGTGCCTGGTCCCGGGACAGGGGATCTTATGGCTACACCTTC.

V usage is TRBV12-3 or TRBV12-4 and J usage is TRBJ1-6, with D perhaps matching TRBD1 (6 bases). The length of the CDR3 is 14 residues. This chain's CDR3 is CASGLGDINSPLHF. The CDR3, as DNA: TGTGCTAGTGGTTTGGGGGACATCAATTCACCCCTCCACTTT.

The rearrangement uses TRBV7-2 and TRBJ2-1, with D maybe TRBD2 (5 bases). Trimming left V 0 bases short and J 4 bases short, with 10 bases between. Per germline, CDR1 SGHTA and CDR2 FQGNSA. The CDR3 has 15 residues. The chain's CDR3 is CASSLAQGGYNEQFF. In nucleotides, the CDR3 is TGTGCCAGCAGCTTAGCTCAAGGCGGGTACAATGAGCAGTTCTTC.

This clonotype is labeled as medium-sized. This chain uses TRBV6-4 with TRBJ2-1; tentatively, D is TRBD1 or TRBD2 (6 bases each). This CDR3 is 16 amino acids long. The V gene lost 2 bases and the J gene lost 4 bases, with 15 bases spanning the gap. In germline, CDR1 is MRHNA, CDR2 SNTAGT. CDR3 in amino acids: CASSDQSGGGYNEQFF. For the CDR3, the DNA is TGTGCCAGCAGTGACCAGAGCGGAGGGGGGTACAATGAGCAGTTCTTC.

This chain joins TRBV30 and TRBJ2-1; either TRBD1 or TRBD2 may fit D (5 bases each). Germline V gives CDR1 GTSNPN, CDR2 SVGIG (reference sequence). V gave up 1 base and J gave up 9 bases, with 16 bases separating them. CDR3 length: 14 residues. CDR3 bases: TGTGCCTGGAGTGGGACTGGGGGTTATGCTGAGCAGTTCTTC. Translation: CAWSGTGGYAEQFF.

The rearrangement uses TRBV6-2 or TRBV6-3 and TRBJ1-4; TRBD1 matches 8 bases. Germline values: CDR1 MNHEY, CDR2 SVGEGT. Germline trimming cut 5 bases from V and 7 bases from J; bases unmatched to any gene: 9. The CDR3 extends over 15 amino acids. In DNA, the CDR3 is TGTGCCAGCAGTCCGGACAGGGTTCGAAGTGAAAAACTGTTTTTT. It encodes CASSPDRVRSEKLFF.

This rearrangement joins TRBV5-1 to TRBJ2-3; no definite D call. There are 15 residues in the CDR3. The V end was cut by 2 bases, the J end by 0 bases, with 10 bases between. Germline values: CDR1 SGHRS, CDR2 YFSETQ. The CDR3 DNA follows: TGCGCCAGCAGCTTCATGACAACTAGCACAGATACGCAGTATTTT. This sequence encodes CASSFMTTSTDTQYF.